Included here is one T cell receptor (beta chain) sequence, with context. The CDR3 covers 13 residues. Germline V lookup: CDR1 SQVTM, CDR2 ANQGSEA. The sample originates from a study of shared clonotypes between healthy human individuals. The data were produced by immunoSEQ multiplex PCR, yet TCRdb's version contains in-frame clones alone and is incomplete. Altogether 180,000 or so clones are present, approximately 92% being singletons, with the ten largest covering 0.067%. The sample was naive CD4+ T cells sorted from blood. Subset indicated: CD45RA+ positively selected. This TCR was recovered from a woman aged 25 to 45 in good health. This chain uses TRBV29-1 with TRBJ2-5; the D gene is possibly TRBD2 (5 bases). The last part of the DNA fits TRBJ2-7 better; the J call may be wrong. In DNA form, the CDR3 reads TGCAGCGTCGGAGGAACTTACTCGTACGAGCAGTACTTC. As protein: CSVGGTYSYEQYF.